The next 26 T cell receptor beta chains were all read from a single sample in a study of T cells expressing NK-cell markers (dated by TCRdb to 2020 to 2021). Library construction relied on 5' RACE. This sample was sequenced with an Illumina HiSeq 2000. After reprocessing by TCRdb, each CDR3 protein sequence is one entry, and no DNA is given. The sample table holds about 260,000 distinct CDR3 sequences. The leading ten clones occupy 4% to 5% of the sample. The sequenced sample was blood T cells: a sorted CD56 or NKG2C T cell subset, CD4+ or CD8+ T cells, or bulk PBMC T cells (not recorded which). Every receptor here comes from a woman between 18 and 75 years old in good health.

V usage is TRBV7-3 and J usage is TRBJ2-3; lacking DNA, the TRBD1 call made by TCRdb goes unchecked. Germline V CDR1 and CDR2: SGHTA, FQGTGA. The CDR3 is 15 amino acids. CDR3 region: CASSLMAGIADTQYF. The full variable domain, its missing parts supplied by reference TRBV7-3 and TRBJ2-3, is GAGVSQTPSNKVTEKGKYVELRCDPISGHTALYWYRQSLGQGPEFLIYFQGTGAADDSGLPNDRFFAVRPEGSVSTLKIQRTERGDSAVYLCASSLMAGIADTQYFGPGTRLTVL.

The chain employs TRBV20-1 and TRBJ2-7; TCRdb indicates TRBD1, and absent DNA this call remains unverified. This CDR3 is 13 amino acids long. Germline lookup yields CDR1 DFQATT and CDR2 SNEGSKA (reference sequence). This CDR3 is CSAKTGGSYEQYF.

This chain connects TRBV12-3 or TRBV12-4 to TRBJ2-1; TCRdb's D call, TRBD2, is unchecked because there is no DNA. This CDR3 contains 15 residues. This chain's CDR3 is CASTRALASYNEQFF.

V gene TRBV4-2 combines with J gene TRBJ2-3; the D call of TRBD2 rests on TCRdb alone, since no DNA is present to check it. Germline assignment: CDR1 LGHNA and CDR2 YNFKEQ. CDR3 length: 22 residues. The CDR3 here is CASIPEVASGSQNQNSTDTQYF.

The chain joins TRBV5-1 to TRBJ2-7; TCRdb outputs TRBD2, but without DNA this stays unchecked. The CDR3 loop spans 14 amino acids. CDR1 and CDR2 from the germline V gene are SGHRS and YFSETQ. CDR3 sequence reads: CASSLGAGSHEQYF. The complete variable domain, with remaining parts taken from reference TRBV5-1 and TRBJ2-7, reads KAGVTQTPRYLIKTRGQQVTLSCSPISGHRSVSWYQQTPGQGLQFLFEYFSETQRNKGNFPGRFSGRQFSNSRSEMNVSTLELGDSALYLCASSLGAGSHEQYFGPGTRLTVT.

The CDR3 is CASSQLGTDYEQYF. V and J are TRBV3-1 and TRBJ2-7; TCRdb calls TRBD1, which cannot be checked without DNA. The CDR3 extends over 14 amino acids. Germline V gene data show CDR1 as LGHDT and CDR2 as YNNKEL (reference sequence).

The chain carries TRBV29-1 and TRBJ1-1. The CDR3 runs 14 residues. CDR1 is SQVTM, CDR2 ANQGSEA, per germline. CDR3 protein: CSARNGKGNTEAFF.

The chain links TRBV19 to TRBJ1-3. CDR1 and CDR2 (germline): LNHDA, SQIVND (reference sequence). This CDR3 is 13 amino acids long. CDR3 amino acids: CASRIASGNTIYF.

The gene calls are TRBV7-2 and TRBJ2-3. The CDR3 contains 15 residues. CDR1 and CDR2 (germline): SGHTA, FQGNSA. This CDR3 is CASSLAVSYTDTQYF.

The chain joins TRBV30 to TRBJ1-4. Germline CDR1 and CDR2: GTSNPN and SVGIG (reference sequence). The CDR3 contains 13 residues. The CDR3 reads CAWSQEWNEKLFF.

The chain joins TRBV10-3 to TRBJ1-1. CDR3 length: 14 residues. Germline CDR1 is ENHRY and CDR2 is SYGVKD. The CDR3 loop reads CAIMASGTNTEAFF.

V usage is TRBV28 and J usage is TRBJ1-5. Germline assignment: CDR1 MDHEN and CDR2 SYDVKM. This CDR3 comprises 15 residues. CDR3 in amino acids: CASSLGSWGNQPQHF.

The chain has TRBV5-1 and TRBJ2-1; TCRdb names TRBD1, which stays unverified in the absence of DNA. The CDR3 sequence is 15 residues long. From germline, CDR1 is SGHRS and CDR2 YFSETQ. The CDR3 sequence is CASSPRQGAINEQFF.

The chain recombines TRBV12-3 or TRBV12-4 with TRBJ2-2; TCRdb's D gene call, TRBD2, goes unchecked for lack of DNA. The CDR3 runs to 13 residues. The CDR3 loop reads CATGTSDGGELFF.

The chain joins TRBV2 to TRBJ1-1. CDR3 length: 12 residues. The germline gives CDR1 SNHLY, CDR2 FYNNEI. The CDR3 reads CASSVEYTEAFF.

This chain links TRBV30 with TRBJ2-3; checking the TCRdb D call of TRBD2 is not possible without DNA. In germline, CDR1 is GTSNPN, CDR2 SVGIG (reference sequence). The CDR3 extends over 13 amino acids. CDR3 protein: CAWSLSGHYTQYF.

V is TRBV9 and J is TRBJ1-1. From germline, CDR1 is SGDLS and CDR2 YYNGEE. This CDR3 comprises 13 residues. The CDR3 loop is CASSVGQFAEAFF.

The genes are TRBV9 and TRBJ2-1; without DNA, the TCRdb call of TRBD2 cannot be checked. The V gene's germline CDR1 is SGDLS and CDR2 YYNGEE. This CDR3 has 16 residues. The CDR3 sequence: CASSVLGTSGFNEQFF.

This chain uses TRBV7-8 with TRBJ1-1. From germline, CDR1 is SGHVS and CDR2 FQNEAQ. The CDR3 has 11 amino acids. This CDR3 is CASSLEGEAFF.

The CDR3 is CSARSSGRLHGELFF. The V call is TRBV20-1, the J call TRBJ2-2; no DNA is available, so the TRBD2 call from TCRdb remains unchecked. Germline V lookup: CDR1 DFQATT, CDR2 SNEGSKA (reference sequence). The CDR3 is 15 residues long.

The chain links TRBV18 to TRBJ1-4. Germline V lookup: CDR1 KGHSH, CDR2 LQKENI. This CDR3 region has 13 residues. The CDR3 protein is CASSPLRNEKLFF.

The V call is TRBV24-1, the J call TRBJ2-3; the TCRdb call, TRBD2, lacks DNA for checking. The germline CDR1 and CDR2 sequences are KGHDR and SFDVKD. The CDR3 totals 15 residues. The CDR3 region is CATSDGLTQTDTQYF.

The rearrangement links TRBV20-1 to TRBJ1-2; no DNA is available, so the TRBD1 call from TCRdb remains unchecked. CDR1 is DFQATT and CDR2 is SNEGSKA in the germline V gene (reference sequence). This CDR3 spans 13 amino acids. CDR3 sequence reads: CSARAGTGVGYTF.

CDR3 protein: CASSEKNEQFF. The chain couples TRBV12-3 or TRBV12-4 to TRBJ2-1. This CDR3 has 11 residues.

The genes are TRBV7-6 and TRBJ2-3; the D gene TCRdb calls, TRBD1, cannot be checked with no DNA. CDR1 is SGHVS and CDR2 is FNYEAQ in the germline V gene. The CDR3 has 15 residues. CDR3 loop: CASSYQPQGPDTQYF.

This chain uses TRBV2 with TRBJ2-7; the D call of TRBD1 rests on TCRdb alone, since no DNA is present to check it. This CDR3 region has 15 residues. Germline V gene lookup returns CDR1 SNHLY and CDR2 FYNNEI. The CDR3 loop is CASMPPTRTPYEQYF.